Ten or more counts support the clone carrying this TCR beta chain. Its antigen is unidentified. TCRdb called the 5' RACE reads again in MiXCR, with one record for every CDR3 protein. The profile shows fewer than 100,000 distinct CDR3 sequences, less than 15% of them singletons. The data belong to a study of early T cells in non-severe SARS-CoV-2 infection. On the study more broadly: Chains were not paired, and sequencing was done on bulk RNA from unsorted whole blood.

Study-level points and caveats: Using VDJdb, the matching emphasized anti-spike CD8 responses while missing private and CD4 specificities.

Trimming pared 3 bases from V and 1 base from J, leaving 6 bases between. The CDR3 contains 13 residues. Germline V gene sequence: CDR1 MNHEY, CDR2 SMNVEV (reference sequence). This chain connects TRBV27 to TRBJ1-1, with unresolved D. The source material was whole blood. The TCR was taken from an adult who was a healthcare worker with PCR-confirmed SARS-CoV-2 infection or an uninfected control (not recorded which). The DNA of the CDR3 is TGTGCCAGCAGTTTGAAGTCGAACACTGAAGCTTTCTTT. Its translation is CASSLKSNTEAFF.